This T cell receptor (beta chain) was profiled in a study of blood T cell repertoires in COVID-19. The wider study: Acute and convalescent COVID-19 samples came from the United States, Italy and Spain.

Libraries were prepared by immunoSEQ multiplex PCR; TCRdb keeps only in-frame clonotypes and omits some of them. The repertoire holds around 290,000 clones, approximately 91% seen once, with around 0.9% in the top ten. Participants were aged about 18 to 90 years from approximately 24 US areas. Cohort assignment relied on participant-reported clinical history. The origin of this receptor is a young woman who had recovered from COVID-19. The specimen was PBMCs or T cells enriched from blood (not recorded which).

Here the CDR3 reads CASSLAEGSPLHF. The CDR3, as DNA: TGTGCCAGCAGTTTAGCCGAGGGATCACCCCTCCACTTT. This sequence joins TRBV12-3 or TRBV12-4 and TRBJ1-6; D gene ambiguous. The V and J ends lost 0 bases and 10 bases respectively, with 7 bases between them. The CDR3 length is 13 residues.